The clone carrying this TCR beta chain was detected only a few times. The library targeted TCRbeta and was prepared with unique molecular identifiers. A single record per CDR3 protein comes from TCRdb applying MiXCR to the PCR reads. This sample carries 380,000 or so distinct CDR3 sequences, 13% of them seen once, and the ten largest clones take 4% to 5.5%. The data are from a study of T-cell reconstitution after alpha-beta-depleted transplantation in children. Sample: PBMCs, taken from the stem cell graft. The clonotype was recovered from a human donor who donated a stem cell graft to a child with Fanconi anemia.

The CDR3 DNA reads TGTGCCATCTCGGGATCGTACAATCAGCCCCAGCATTTT. As protein: CAISGSYNQPQHF. The chain joins TRBV10-3 to TRBJ1-5; D not certain. Trimming took off 8 bases at V and 3 bases at J, with 11 bases between the two ends. Germline lookup yields CDR1 ENHRY and CDR2 SYGVKD. This CDR3 comprises 13 residues.